This is a list of T cell receptor beta chains from one sample in a study of cytomegalovirus exposure and HLA in healthy donors. Sequencing used immunoSEQ multiplex PCR; TCRdb keeps in-frame clones, though not all of them. The sample contains 200,000 to 250,000 clones, 79% of which appear only once. The specimen sequenced was PBMCs. The receptors come from a man aged 50 or older in good health and CMV-seronegative. CDR3s include the opening cysteine and the closing phenylalanine or tryptophan. D genes are given only for firm matches. Only some rows state a clone size, as once, few, many or a class for expanded clones.

cdr3_aa cdr3_nt v_call cdr3_length j_call clone_size d_call
CASSPWTGGSYNEQFF TGTGCCAGCAGCCCCTGGACAGGGGGCTCCTACAATGAGCAGTTCTTC TRBV13 16 TRBJ2-1 NA TRBD1
CASSSGQGASQPQHF TGTGCCAGCAGTTCAGGGCAGGGGGCAAGTCAGCCCCAGCATTTT TRBV6-1 15 TRBJ1-5 once TRBD1
CASSLGQNQPQHF TGTGCCAGCAGTCTCGGACAGAATCAGCCCCAGCATTTT TRBV11-1 13 TRBJ1-5 few NA
CASSQDRVLTGELFF TGTGCCAGCAGCCAAGATAGAGTGTTGACCGGGGAGCTGTTTTTT TRBV4-2 15 TRBJ2-2 NA NA
CASSVSDQPQHF TGTGCCAGCAGTGTATCTGATCAGCCCCAGCATTTT TRBV28 12 TRBJ1-5 few NA
CASSYGPLGAPGGYTF TGTGCCAGCAGTTACGGCCCTCTGGGAGCGCCGGGTGGCTACACCTTC TRBV6-6 16 TRBJ1-2 once NA
CASSSAGYGYTF TGTGCCAGTAGTAGTGCAGGCTATGGCTACACCTTC TRBV19 12 TRBJ1-2 NA NA
CASSLSRLAAPYEQYF TGTGCCAGCAGTTTATCGAGGTTAGCGGCTCCCTACGAGCAGTACTTC TRBV27 16 TRBJ2-7 NA NA
CASSLQKREGYTF TGTGCCAGCAGCTTGCAGAAACGGGAAGGCTACACCTTC TRBV11-2 13 TRBJ1-2 once NA
CASSPVGVGANVLTF TGTGCCAGCAGCCCAGTCGGAGTTGGGGCCAACGTCCTGACTTTC TRBV9 15 TRBJ2-6 NA NA
CASSSKSDSSGNTIYF TGTGCCAGCAGCTCCAAGTCGGACAGCTCTGGAAACACCATATATTTT TRBV5-4 16 TRBJ1-3 NA NA
CASSLEARGNEKLFF TGCGCCAGCAGCTTAGAGGCTAGGGGTAATGAAAAACTGTTTTTT TRBV5-1 15 TRBJ1-4 NA NA
CASSVTSGSVQFF TGTGCCAGCAGTGTAACTAGCGGGAGCGTTCAGTTCTTC TRBV9 13 TRBJ2-1 NA TRBD2
CASSPDSGRFYEQYF TGTGCCAGCAGTCCTGATAGCGGGAGGTTCTACGAGCAGTACTTC TRBV6-4 15 TRBJ2-7 NA TRBD2
CASSANRGSGANVLTF TGTGCCAGCAGCGCCAACAGGGGTTCTGGGGCCAACGTCCTGACTTTC TRBV7-9 16 TRBJ2-6 NA TRBD1
CASSGRVQHTEAFF TGTGCCAGCTCGGGGAGGGTTCAGCACACTGAAGCTTTCTTT TRBV18 14 TRBJ1-1 NA NA
CASSPSGRAPETQYF TGTGCCAGCAGCCCTAGCGGGAGGGCCCCGGAGACCCAGTACTTC TRBV7-9 15 TRBJ2-5 NA TRBD2
CASKLDRGYGYTF TGTGCCAGCAAGTTGGACAGGGGTTATGGCTACACCTTC TRBV6-1 13 TRBJ1-2 NA TRBD1
CASRPGSSGNTIYF TGTGCCAGTAGGCCAGGCAGCTCTGGAAACACCATATATTTT TRBV19 14 TRBJ1-3 NA NA
CASSLVLGGLTGELFF TGTGCCAGCAGTTTAGTTCTCGGGGGGCTCACCGGGGAGCTGTTTTTT TRBV28 16 TRBJ2-2 NA NA
CASTKGQGGRGPQETQYF TGTGCCAGCACCAAGGGACAGGGGGGGAGGGGGCCTCAAGAGACCCAGTACTTC TRBV5-4 18 TRBJ2-5 NA TRBD1
CASTGDLIREGQETQYF TGTGCCAGCACCGGGGACTTGATTCGGGAGGGCCAAGAGACCCAGTACTTC TRBV6-7 17 TRBJ2-5 NA TRBD2
CASNFGGSYEQYF TGCGCCAGCAATTTTGGAGGATCCTACGAGCAGTACTTC TRBV10-2 13 TRBJ2-7 NA NA
CASSLDGLGVDTQYF TGCGCCAGCAGCTTGGACGGTCTAGGGGTAGATACGCAGTATTTT TRBV5-1 15 TRBJ2-3 NA NA
CASSEGERYRNNEQFF TGTGCCAGCAGTGAAGGGGAGCGGTATAGGAACAATGAGCAGTTCTTC TRBV6-1 16 TRBJ2-1 NA NA
CASSLGTLRRDEQYF TGCGCCAGCAGCTTGGGGACCCTTAGGAGGGACGAGCAGTACTTC TRBV5-1 15 TRBJ2-7 once NA
CASRQRGSDTQYF TGTGCCAGCAGGCAGCGGGGCTCAGATACGCAGTATTTT TRBV27 13 TRBJ2-3 once TRBD2
CASSAGTSGKDEQYF TGTGCCAGCAGCGCCGGGACTAGCGGCAAAGACGAGCAGTACTTC TRBV6-5 15 TRBJ2-7 NA TRBD2
CASSQAPGLAGARFF TGTGCCAGCAGCCAAGCACCGGGACTAGCGGGGGCGAGGTTCTTC TRBV14 15 TRBJ2-1 few TRBD2
CATSSRARGVGELFF TGTGCCACCAGCTCGAGGGCCAGGGGGGTCGGGGAGCTGTTTTTT TRBV15 15 TRBJ2-2 NA NA
CASSPRTAGNTIYF TGTGCCAGCAGCCCACGGACAGCGGGAAACACCATATATTTT TRBV7-9 14 TRBJ1-3 NA NA